What follows describes a single TCR beta chain. The sample belongs to a study of blood T cell repertoires in COVID-19. Study details: Whether acute or convalescent, the COVID-19 samples came from the United States, Italy and Spain. PBMCs, B-cell-depleted T cells, or T cells were the source of the cDNA or gDNA that made up the material.

V lost 5 bases to trimming and J lost 7 bases, with 12 bases between them. Germline V lookup: CDR1 LGHDT, CDR2 YNNKEL (reference sequence). CDR3 length: 14 amino acids. In the original workflow: The assay estimated nucleated cells by amplifying reference gene primers. Clones were read by immunoSEQ multiplex PCR, and TCRdb kept only the in-frame ones, dropping some. The V and J calls and clone size come from that table; D and trimming were worked out from the DNA. The table lists some 200,000 clones, under 95% of them singletons. The rearrangement links TRBV3-1 (or the pseudogene TRBV3-2) to TRBJ1-6; D perhaps matches TRBD1 (6 bases). Sequenced sample: peripheral blood. The source of this sequence is a man aged 25 to 45 with acute or convalescent COVID-19. This chain's CDR3 is CASSIRQVNSPLHF. The CDR3 DNA reads as TGTGCCAGCAGCATTAGACAGGTGAATTCACCCCTCCACTTT.